This TCR beta chain was captured in a study of breast tumors, draining lymph nodes, adjacent tissues. General study findings and limits: Tumors had less TCR diversity than lymph nodes, more than nontumor tissue. Most tumor T cells seemingly derive from lymph node, then expand in tumor.

The CDR3 length is 19 residues. V dropped 6 bases and J dropped 2; count of bases not matched to a gene: 19. The germline V gene encodes CDR1 SQVTM and CDR2 ANQGSEA. Axillary draining lymph nodes of breast cancer patients supplied the node samples. A single record per CDR3 protein comes from TCRdb applying MiXCR to the multiplex PCR reads. The table has some 150,000 distinct CDR3 sequences, 20% to 25% seen once. This clonotype was observed at least ten times. The antigen remains undetermined. The sequence was obtained from a female donor with breast cancer. Some clones in this sample may be carry-over from other donors' samples. This chain links TRBV29-1 with TRBJ2-3, with 11 bases lining up with TRBD2. Material for sequencing was axillary lymph node tissue. The DNA of the CDR3 is TGCAGCGTCTCGGGGGGTAGCGGGAGGGCCGTCACTATCACAGATACGCAGTATTTT. Encoded protein: CSVSGGSGRAVTITDTQYF.